The 29 T cell receptor beta chains listed next were all sequenced from one sample in a study of blood T cell repertoires in COVID-19. Assay used: immunoSEQ multiplex PCR; TCRdb lists only in-frame clones, some missing. This sample has roughly 360,000 clones; roughly four fifths occur once, and the top ten carry 5% to 6%. What was sequenced was PBMCs or T cells enriched from blood (not recorded which). These receptors originate from a woman aged 50 to 65 who had recovered from COVID-19.

The chain has TRBV30 and TRBJ1-4, with D possibly being TRBD1 (6 bases). Germline V gives CDR1 GTSNPN, CDR2 SVGIG (reference sequence). CDR3 length equals 15 residues. V lost 0 bases and J lost 7, with 15 bases in between. CDR3 coding DNA: TGTGCCTGGAGTGTACAGGGAGGGATCGGTGAAAAACTGTTTTTT. Its protein product is CAWSVQGGIGEKLFF.

This sequence joins TRBV4-2 and TRBJ2-1; D is perhaps TRBD2 (5 bases). Trimming cost V 0 bases and J 4 bases, with 13 bases left between them. The germline gives CDR1 LGHNA, CDR2 YNFKEQ. This CDR3 comprises 16 residues. The CDR3 bases are TGTGCCAGCAGCCAAGATTTCCTAGCAAAATACAATGAGCAGTTCTTC. Amino acid sequence: CASSQDFLAKYNEQFF.

This clone showed up just a few times. V is TRBV6-5 and J is TRBJ1-6; no clear D. Trimming pared 6 bases from V and 7 bases from J, leaving 16 bases between. Germline CDR1 MNHEY, CDR2 SVGAGI. The CDR3 has 15 residues. CDR3 DNA: TGTGCCAGCAGCTCCGGCACAGTAAGAAATTCACCCCTCCACTTT. Translated, it gives CASSSGTVRNSPLHF.

The chain is built from TRBV7-2 and TRBJ1-6, with 10 positions matching TRBD1. In germline, CDR1 is SGHTA, CDR2 FQGNSA. V was clipped by 5 bases and J by 10 bases; unmatched bases: 8. The CDR3 length is 15 residues. In nucleotides, the CDR3 is TGTGCCAGCAGCGTACTGGGACAGGGGTCCTCACCCCTCCACTTT. This translates into CASSVLGQGSSPLHF.

The genes are TRBV30 and TRBJ1-5; D unclear. Per the germline V gene, CDR1 is GTSNPN and CDR2 is SVGIG (reference sequence). The CDR3 runs 13 residues. V was trimmed by 2 bases and J by 4 bases, leaving 9 bases between them. CDR3 protein: CAWSSTTNQPQHF. DNA of the CDR3: TGTGCCTGGAGTTCCACCACAAATCAGCCCCAGCATTTT.

The chain couples TRBV2 to TRBJ1-1; 7 bases fit TRBD1. J lost 6 bases, V lost 6 bases, and 7 bases had no gene match. The CDR3 has 13 residues. CDR1 is SNHLY, CDR2 FYNNEI, per germline. This chain's CDR3 is CASSRRGQPEAFF. The CDR3 DNA sequence: TGTGCCAGCAGCAGGAGGGGACAGCCTGAAGCTTTCTTT.

The table lists this clone with a count of one. The chain joins TRBV7-2 to TRBJ2-3; TRBD2 matches at 11 bases. Trimming at V came to 4 bases and at J to 4 bases, leaving 16 bases not matched to a gene. Germline V gives CDR1 SGHTA, CDR2 FQGNSA. The CDR3 contains 19 residues. The CDR3 nucleotides are TGTGCCAGCAGCTCGAAGTTAGCGGGAGGGACGCGAGGGGCAGATACGCAGTATTTT. Protein sequence: CASSSKLAGGTRGADTQYF.

This chain links TRBV6-2 or TRBV6-3 with TRBJ1-6, with TRBD1 identical over 10 bases. Looked up from germline, CDR1 is MNHEY and CDR2 is SVGEGT. J gave up 7 bases and V 2 bases, and 2 bases lay outside the gene matches. The CDR3 runs 15 residues. CDR3 loop: CASSYGDRGNSPLHF. The DNA of the CDR3 is TGTGCCAGCAGTTACGGGGACAGGGGAAATTCACCCCTCCACTTT.

As regards this clone: The same CDR3 also results from other DNA sequences found in this sample. The V gene is TRBV19, the J gene TRBJ1-2; D uncertain. The V end lost 4 bases, the J end lost 1 base, and 4 bases lay between the germline ends. The CDR3 totals 12 residues. The germline CDR1 and CDR2 sequences are LNHDA and SQIVND (reference sequence). Written as DNA, the CDR3 is TGTGCCAGTAGTACTAATAACTATGGCTACACCTTC. It codes for CASSTNNYGYTF.

The V call is TRBV10-3, the J call TRBJ2-4; D possibly corresponds to TRBD2 (5 bases). V was trimmed by 3 bases and J by 5 bases, leaving 17 bases between them. This CDR3 has 16 amino acids. Germline CDR1 ENHRY, CDR2 SYGVKD. As DNA, the CDR3 is TGTGCCATCAGTGAACAACCGAACGGGAAAGAAAACATTCAGTACTTC. Encoded protein: CAISEQPNGKENIQYF.

The CDR3 DNA sequence: TGTGCCAGCATCTCTATGGGGGGGGCCACTGAAGCTTTCTTT. Translation: CASISMGGATEAFF. The chain is built from TRBV11-3 and TRBJ1-1, with D maybe TRBD1 (6 bases). The germline V and J ends were trimmed by 7 bases and 4 bases, with 16 bases remaining between them. Germline loops: CDR1 SGHNT, CDR2 YENEEA. This CDR3 has 14 amino acids.

V gene TRBV5-1 combines with J gene TRBJ1-2; 10 bases align to TRBD1. The germline gives CDR1 SGHRS, CDR2 YFSETQ. This CDR3 spans 19 amino acids. V dropped 2 bases and J dropped 4; count of bases not matched to a gene: 17. CDR3 loop: CASSFQGQGSFKDLYGYTF. CDR3 DNA: TGCGCCAGCAGCTTTCAGGGACAGGGGTCCTTTAAAGACCTCTATGGCTACACCTTC.

J is TRBJ1-2 and V is TRBV7-2; maybe TRBD1 (5 bases). In germline, CDR1 is SGHTA, CDR2 FQGNSA. This CDR3 has 14 residues. Trimming took 0 bases from V and 8 from J, leaving 13 bases between them. Here the CDR3 reads CASSLAGQVGGYTF. The CDR3 DNA follows: TGTGCCAGCAGCTTAGCGGGGCAGGTGGGAGGCTACACCTTC.

The chain combines TRBV9 with TRBJ1-1; the match to TRBD1 covers 12 bases. The CDR3 runs to 15 residues. From germline, CDR1 is SGDLS and CDR2 YYNGEE. V lost 3 bases and J lost 2; bases outside the gene matches: 2. The CDR3 protein is CASSAGQGANTEAFF. The CDR3, as DNA: TGTGCCAGCAGCGCGGGACAGGGGGCAAACACTGAAGCTTTCTTT.

The genes are TRBV7-9 and TRBJ2-1; D is ambiguous. The CDR3 is 11 amino acids. From germline, CDR1 is SEHNR and CDR2 FQNEAQ (reference sequence). Trimming left V 11 bases short and J 10 bases short, with 15 bases between. The CDR3 DNA is TGTGCCGTGGCAGAGCGTGACGAGCAGTTCTTC. Translated, it gives CAVAERDEQFF.

The chain employs TRBV19 and TRBJ1-5, with D possibly being TRBD1 (6 bases). CDR1 is LNHDA and CDR2 is SQIVND in the germline V gene (reference sequence). Trimming shortened V by 3 bases and J by 6 bases, and 12 bases separated the two germline ends. The CDR3 length is 14 residues. CDR3 in amino acids: CASSITGRGQPQHF. CDR3 nucleotides: TGTGCCAGTAGTATCACAGGGAGAGGTCAGCCCCAGCATTTT.

This clone occurred a few times. J is TRBJ1-1 and V is TRBV30; 8 bases map to TRBD1. V dropped 1 base and J dropped 1; count of bases not matched to a gene: 8. This CDR3 region has 16 residues. CDR1 and CDR2 (germline): GTSNPN, SVGIG (reference sequence). The CDR3 here is CAWSAPGTGTNTEAFF. CDR3 DNA: TGTGCCTGGAGTGCCCCTGGGACAGGAACGAACACTGAAGCTTTCTTT.

This clone was found a few times. The chain joins TRBV5-4 to TRBJ1-1, with 7 bases matching TRBD1. This CDR3 has 13 amino acids. From germline, CDR1 is SGHNT and CDR2 YYREEE (reference sequence). V was clipped by 0 bases and J by 11 bases; unmatched bases: 7. CDR3 sequence reads: CASSLAEGGLAFF. DNA for the CDR3: TGTGCCAGCAGCTTGGCCGAAGGGGGCCTTGCTTTCTTT.

The chain links TRBV3-1 (or the pseudogene TRBV3-2) to TRBJ2-1; D is possibly TRBD2 (5 bases). The CDR3 loop spans 11 amino acids. In germline, CDR1 is LGHDT, CDR2 YNNKEL (reference sequence). Trimming shortened V by 8 bases and J by 8 bases, and 10 bases separated the two germline ends. CDR3 residues: CASRRVHEQFF. For the CDR3, the DNA is TGTGCCAGCCGGCGGGTACATGAGCAGTTCTTC.

This sequence joins TRBV19 and TRBJ1-6; D gene uncertain. Germline V gene data show CDR1 as LNHDA and CDR2 as SQIVND (reference sequence). Trimming removed 9 bases from V and 6 bases from J, with 15 bases in between. The CDR3 consists of 14 residues. This chain's CDR3 is CASRPEGGNSPLHF. The CDR3 bases are TGTGCCAGCCGGCCCGAGGGCGGTAATTCACCCCTCCACTTT. Together with reference TRBV19 and TRBJ1-6, the CDR3 gives the full variable domain: DGGITQSPKYLFRKEGQNVTLSCEQNLNHDAMYWYRQDPGQGLRLIYYSQIVNDFQKGDIAEGYSVSREKKESFPLTVTSAQKNPTAFYLCASRPEGGNSPLHFGNGTRLTVT.

The V call is TRBV12-3 or TRBV12-4, the J call TRBJ1-1; a weak D match, TRBD1 (6 bases). Trimming took off 10 bases at V and 9 bases at J, with 18 bases between the two ends. This CDR3 region has 12 residues. CDR3 sequence: CATTKQGHQAFF. For the CDR3, the DNA is TGTGCCACAACGAAACAGGGTCATCAAGCTTTCTTT.

The V and J genes are TRBV6-5 and TRBJ1-1; perhaps TRBD1 as D (6 bases). Germline CDR1 and CDR2: MNHEY and SVGAGI. This CDR3 is 15 amino acids long. Trimming removed 2 bases at V and 8 bases at J, with 18 bases between. CDR3 region: CASSYALNRVGEAFF. CDR3 bases: TGTGCCAGCAGTTACGCCCTCAACAGGGTTGGAGAAGCTTTCTTT.

The genes are TRBV7-3 and TRBJ2-2; D might be TRBD1 (6 bases). V was pared by 1 base and J by 6 bases, with 12 bases between. The length of the CDR3 is 15 residues. The germline V gene encodes CDR1 SGHTA and CDR2 FQGTGA. Written as DNA, the CDR3 is TGTGCCAGCAGCTTAAACGCAGGGGCCCCCGGGGAGCTGTTTTTT. This gives the protein CASSLNAGAPGELFF.

The V gene is TRBV19, the J gene TRBJ1-2; 7 nucleotides align to TRBD1. This CDR3 has 17 residues. J gave up 1 base and V 3 bases, and 11 bases lay outside the gene matches. Looked up from germline, CDR1 is LNHDA and CDR2 is SQIVND (reference sequence). The chain's CDR3 is CASSIGRGQGLNYGYTF. CDR3 coding DNA: TGTGCCAGTAGTATCGGGAGGGGGCAGGGGCTTAACTATGGCTACACCTTC.

The sample holds one count of this clone. The chain employs TRBV18 and TRBJ1-3; unclear D gene. Trimming removed 3 bases at V and 0 bases at J, with 12 bases between. Per the germline V gene, CDR1 is KGHSH and CDR2 is LQKENI. The CDR3 runs 16 residues. The CDR3: CASSPPRLTSGNTIYF. For the CDR3, the DNA is TGTGCCAGCTCACCCCCCAGACTTACCTCTGGAAACACCATATATTTT.

This chain joins TRBV15 and TRBJ1-2; the match to TRBD1 covers 7 bases. The V gene end was trimmed by 5 bases and the J gene end by 11 bases; junction bases not matched to a gene: 17. This CDR3 has 15 residues. The germline V gene has CDR1 LNHNV and CDR2 YYDKDF (reference sequence). CDR3 nucleotide sequence: TGTGCCACCAGCTGGTCAGGGGGTCAGGTGGACCAATACACCTTC. Protein: CATSWSGGQVDQYTF.

The rearrangement links TRBV19 to TRBJ1-5; D unclear. V shed 4 bases and J shed 0 bases, with 16 bases lying between them. Germline V lookup: CDR1 LNHDA, CDR2 SQIVND (reference sequence). The CDR3 covers 17 residues. CDR3 protein: CASSSEADFPSNQPQHF. In DNA, the CDR3 is TGTGCCAGTAGTAGTGAGGCAGATTTTCCTAGCAATCAGCCCCAGCATTTT.

The chain recombines TRBV19 with TRBJ1-2; D gene uncertain. CDR1 is LNHDA, CDR2 SQIVND, per germline (reference sequence). This CDR3 has 16 amino acids. V lost 1 base and J lost 7, with 19 bases in between. CDR3 DNA sequence: TGTGCCAGTAGTATAGTAGGCCTGGGCAGTGCCTCTGGCTACACCTTC. Encoded protein: CASSIVGLGSASGYTF.

V and J are TRBV7-8 and TRBJ1-1; TRBD1 aligns across 7 bases. Trimming cost V 0 bases and J 4 bases; bases outside gene matches: 11. The germline CDR1 and CDR2 sequences are SGHVS and FQNEAQ. This CDR3 region has 17 residues. The CDR3 DNA reads TGTGCCAGCAGCTTAGCGGGACAGCACTCCTTGGGCACTGAAGCTTTCTTT. It yields the protein CASSLAGQHSLGTEAFF.